The source of this TCR beta chain is a study of blood T cells in healthy people across ages. This CDR3 contains 14 residues. Per the germline V gene, CDR1 is ENHRY and CDR2 is SYGVKD. Together with a sample-barcoded 5' primer, a J-beta primer mix was included in a second PCR lasting about 7 to 11 cycles. MiXCR, run by TCRdb on the 5' RACE reads, gives a single entry per CDR3 protein. The repertoire holds about 2 million distinct CDR3 sequences, with around 48% as singletons. The sequenced material came from blood. The TCR sequence derives from a woman aged 35 to 49 in good health. The chain links TRBV10-3 to TRBJ2-5, with unresolved D. The tail of the sequence fits TRBJ2-7 better, so the J call may be wrong. CDR3 sequence reads: CAISDSGRSDEQYF. The CDR3 nucleotides read TGTGCCATCAGTGACTCCGGGCGATCTGACGAGCAGTACTTC.